The 12 T cell receptor beta chains in this list originate from one sample, sequenced in a study of vaccination effects on CD4 cells after COVID-19. Ahead of sequencing, the ViraFEST assay grew antigen-specific CD4+ T cells using viral peptide pools. CD4+ T cells were isolated after about eleven days of culture. Vaccinees lacked prior SARS-CoV-2 infection and tested negative for nucleocapsid antibodies. Here immunoSEQ multiplex PCR was the method, and the copy in TCRdb shows in-frame clones only, minus some. The sample carries roughly 67,000 clones, 78% recorded once. No cognate antigen is known for these TCRs. This specimen was CD4+ T cells from PBMCs cultured with SARS-CoV-2 spike peptides, taken before COVID-19 vaccination. All receptors come from a human donor who received a COVID-19 vaccine.

This clone was seen a handful of times. This chain uses TRBV3-1 (or the pseudogene TRBV3-2) with TRBJ2-5; TRBD1 or TRBD2 may be the D gene (5 bases each). The CDR3 has 14 amino acids. Trimming took off 2 bases at V and 1 base at J, with 8 bases between the two ends. Germline V gives CDR1 LGHDT, CDR2 YNNKEL (reference sequence). The CDR3 nucleotides read TGTGCCAGCAGCCAAAACGGGGCCCAAGAGACCCAGTACTTC. Amino acids: CASSQNGAQETQYF.

This clone showed up just a few times. The V gene is TRBV18, the J gene TRBJ2-3; the match to TRBD2 covers 12 bases. CDR3 length equals 16 residues. Germline V gene lookup returns CDR1 KGHSH and CDR2 LQKENI. V lost 3 bases, J lost 2 bases, and 3 bases stayed unmatched. The CDR3 reads CASSPGTSGYTDTQYF. CDR3 coding DNA: TGTGCCAGCTCACCGGGGACTAGCGGGTACACAGATACGCAGTATTTT.

The chain links TRBV5-6 to TRBJ2-1, with TRBD1 identical over 8 bases. CDR1 and CDR2 from the germline V gene are SGHDT and YYEEEE. Trimming cost V 2 bases and J 6 bases; bases outside gene matches: 10. The CDR3 consists of 16 residues. The CDR3 bases are TGTGCCAGCAGCTTCCTGATGACAGGGGCGTTCAATGAGCAGTTCTTC. Its translation is CASSFLMTGAFNEQFF.

The chain couples TRBV6-7 to TRBJ2-1, with TRBD2 matching over 8 bases. TRBV6-7 is annotated as an ORF whose role is uncertain. The CDR3 covers 13 residues. Trimming removed 8 bases from V and 6 bases from J; junction bases left unmatched: 6. As DNA, the CDR3 is TGTGCCAGCCGGGGGGGCCGGGGCAATGAGCAGTTCTTC. As protein: CASRGGRGNEQFF.

This chain links TRBV21-1 with TRBJ1-1; TRBD1, the table's D call, was not compared with the DNA. TRBV21-1 constitutes a pseudogene. The CDR3 is 16 amino acids. The CDR3, as DNA: TGTGCCAGAGGGAAAGGGGGCATTTTCGTGAACACTGAAGCTTTCTTT. Encoded protein: CARGKGGIFVNTEAFF.

This chain links TRBV24-1 with TRBJ2-3, with 10 bases fitting TRBD1. In germline, CDR1 is KGHDR, CDR2 SFDVKD. J gave up 6 bases and V 5 bases, and 7 bases lay outside the gene matches. There are 15 residues in the CDR3. CDR3 amino acids: CATSVPGQGWDTQYF. Written as DNA, the CDR3 is TGTGCCACCAGTGTCCCGGGACAGGGGTGGGATACGCAGTATTTT.

This clone came up once. This chain joins TRBV4-1 and TRBJ2-5; tentatively, D is TRBD1 (6 bases). Trimming removed 5 bases from V and 2 bases from J, with 15 bases in between. The germline CDR1 and CDR2 sequences are MGHRA and YSYEKL. The CDR3 totals 15 residues. The CDR3 nucleotides read TGCGCCAGCAGCGACCGACCGACAGGACAAGAGACCCAGTACTTC. It specifies CASSDRPTGQETQYF.

The chain employs TRBV24-1 and TRBJ2-7, with D perhaps being TRBD1 or TRBD2 (5 bases each). This CDR3 is built from 16 residues. Germline lookup yields CDR1 KGHDR and CDR2 SFDVKD. Trimming took off 3 bases at V and 5 bases at J, with 19 bases between the two ends. The CDR3 DNA reads TGTGCCACCAGTGATGGTCCCGGGACCCACCGGAACGAGCAGTACGTC. Translation: CATSDGPGTHRNEQYV.

The rearrangement links TRBV5-1 to TRBJ2-1; 9 bases match TRBD1. The V segment lost 0 bases and the J segment 9 bases; nucleotides outside the gene matches: 7. The CDR3 sequence is 15 residues long. From germline, CDR1 is SGHRS and CDR2 YFSETQ. The CDR3 sequence: CASSLGTGAVGEQFF. CDR3 nucleotide sequence: TGCGCCAGCAGCTTGGGGACAGGGGCTGTCGGTGAGCAGTTCTTC.

The chain combines TRBV18 with TRBJ2-6; D remains unclear. The V and J ends lost 1 base and 0 bases respectively, with 10 bases between them. CDR1 and CDR2 (germline): KGHSH, LQKENI. The length of the CDR3 is 17 residues. CDR3 residues: CASSPLATLSGANVLTF. The CDR3 DNA reads TGTGCCAGCTCACCACTCGCGACCCTCTCTGGGGCCAACGTCCTGACTTTC. The full variable domain, completed using reference TRBV18 and TRBJ2-6, is NAGVMQNPRHLVRRRGQEARLRCSPMKGHSHVYWYRQLPEEGLKFMVYLQKENIIDESGMPKERFSAEFPKEGPSILRIQQVVRGDSAAYFCASSPLATLSGANVLTFGAGSRLTVL.

This chain joins TRBV7-3 and TRBJ1-1; D might be TRBD1 (5 bases). Deletions cut 0 bases from V and 3 bases from J, with 8 bases between. The length of the CDR3 is 14 residues. Germline assignment: CDR1 SGHTA and CDR2 FQGTGA. The CDR3 loop is CASSLTLGDTEAFF. In DNA form, the CDR3 reads TGTGCCAGCAGCTTAACATTGGGGGACACTGAAGCTTTCTTT.

This rearrangement joins TRBV24-1 to TRBJ2-1; tentatively, D is TRBD2 (6 bases). The CDR3 consists of 15 residues. In germline, CDR1 is KGHDR, CDR2 SFDVKD. Trimming took off 7 bases at V and 4 bases at J, with 16 bases between the two ends. The CDR3 sequence is CATSTGGPPYNEQFF. Here the CDR3 DNA reads TGTGCCACCAGCACCGGGGGTCCCCCTTACAATGAGCAGTTCTTC.